A single sample gave rise to the 15 T cell receptor beta chains below, sequenced in a study of T cell responses to AZD1222 COVID-19 vaccine. TCRdb's copy holds only in-frame clones and misses some; the assay was immunoSEQ multiplex PCR. Among 180,000 or so clones listed, roughly 92% were seen once. Sequenced material: peripheral blood, taken 28 days after the second AZD1222 dose. Receptor source: an adult who received the AZD1222 COVID-19 vaccine.

The rearrangement joins TRBV7-2 to TRBJ1-1, with a weak D call TRBD1 (5 bases). Germline V gene lookup returns CDR1 SGHTA and CDR2 FQGNSA. Trimming cost V 4 bases and J 3 bases, with 9 bases left between them. The CDR3 consists of 13 residues. CDR3 protein: CASSSQGDTEAFF. The CDR3 DNA is TGTGCCAGCAGCTCCCAGGGAGACACTGAAGCTTTCTTT.

The genes are TRBV18 and TRBJ1-3; no clear D gene. The length of the CDR3 is 13 residues. Trimming took off 2 bases at V and 1 base at J, with 3 bases between the two ends. Germline V gene lookup returns CDR1 KGHSH and CDR2 LQKENI. CDR3 nucleotide sequence: TGTGCCAGCTCACCAAGATCTGGAAACACCATATATTTT. It specifies CASSPRSGNTIYF. The variable domain in full, completed from reference TRBV18 and TRBJ1-3, reads NAGVMQNPRHLVRRRGQEARLRCSPMKGHSHVYWYRQLPEEGLKFMVYLQKENIIDESGMPKERFSAEFPKEGPSILRIQQVVRGDSAAYFCASSPRSGNTIYFGEGSWLTVV.

The genes are TRBV27 and TRBJ1-2, with D perhaps matching TRBD1 (6 bases). The CDR3 has 14 amino acids. The V end lost 6 bases, the J end lost 2 bases, and 13 bases lay between the germline ends. CDR1 and CDR2 (germline): MNHEY, SMNVEV (reference sequence). CDR3 sequence: CASSLTGTNYGYTF. In nucleotides, the CDR3 is TGTGCCAGCAGCCTTACAGGGACGAACTATGGCTACACCTTC.

V gene TRBV7-9 combines with J gene TRBJ2-3, with D possibly being TRBD2 (7 bases). Germline V gene sequence: CDR1 SEHNR, CDR2 FQNEAQ (reference sequence). V dropped 1 base and J dropped 4 bases, with 9 bases sitting between them. This CDR3 has 14 amino acids. CDR3 in amino acids: CASSLEGGPDTQYF. The DNA for the CDR3 is TGTGCCAGCAGCTTAGAGGGGGGGCCAGATACGCAGTATTTT.

The chain joins TRBV12-3 or TRBV12-4 to TRBJ1-5; no firm D call. CDR3 length equals 12 residues. V was trimmed by 3 bases and J by 4 bases, leaving 4 bases between them. CDR3 nucleotides: TGTGCCAGCAGTTTTGGGAATCAGCCCCAGCATTTT. Residues: CASSFGNQPQHF.

V and J are TRBV5-1 and TRBJ2-1, with D possibly TRBD1 on 6 matching bases. The germline V gene has CDR1 SGHRS and CDR2 YFSETQ. This CDR3 is 14 amino acids long. Trimming took 5 bases from V and 0 from J, leaving 9 bases between them. In DNA form, the CDR3 reads TGCGCCAGCAGGAAGGACAGCTCCTACAATGAGCAGTTCTTC. Translating it yields CASRKDSSYNEQFF.

In its sample, this clone was seen a few times. The V gene is TRBV21-1, the J gene TRBJ1-5. TRBV21-1 is termed a pseudogene. The CDR3 loop spans 15 amino acids. The CDR3 sequence: CASSKGVASNQPQHF. The CDR3 DNA reads as TGTGCCAGCAGCAAGGGGGTCGCTAGCAATCAGCCCCAGCATTTT.

This rearrangement joins TRBV19 to TRBJ1-5; the match to TRBD1 covers 9 bases. The CDR3 contains 15 residues. Germline CDR1 reads LNHDA; CDR2 reads SQIVND (reference sequence). The V and J ends lost 6 bases and 6 bases, in that order; junction bases with no gene match: 9. The CDR3: CASRAGTGLIQPQHF. The CDR3 DNA is TGTGCCAGTAGGGCCGGGACAGGGCTTATTCAGCCCCAGCATTTT.

This chain uses TRBV2 with TRBJ1-4, with a tentative D call TRBD1 (6 bases). Trimming stripped 7 bases from V and 5 bases from J, with 17 bases between. This CDR3 region has 15 residues. Germline assignment: CDR1 SNHLY and CDR2 FYNNEI. CDR3 sequence reads: CASIIGGTQNEKLFF. The CDR3 DNA reads as TGTGCCAGCATAATAGGGGGGACTCAAAATGAAAAACTGTTTTTT.

The genes are TRBV6-5 and TRBJ1-4, with D unclear. Germline CDR1 and CDR2: MNHEY and SVGAGI. The CDR3 loop spans 14 amino acids. Trimming removed 8 bases from V and 4 bases from J, with 14 bases in between. The CDR3 loop is CASEWAANNEKLFF. The CDR3 DNA sequence: TGTGCCAGCGAGTGGGCCGCAAATAATGAAAAACTGTTTTTT.

The chain links TRBV5-1 to TRBJ2-7; possible D gene TRBD2, 6 bases. Germline values: CDR1 SGHRS, CDR2 YFSETQ. This CDR3 is 16 amino acids long. Deletions cut 2 bases from V and 1 base from J, with 16 bases between. CDR3 DNA: TGCGCCAGCAGCTTTTCCCGGGGGTTAGGTTCCTACGAGCAGTACTTC. Translation gives CASSFSRGLGSYEQYF.

J is TRBJ2-1 and V is TRBV11-2; possible D gene TRBD1, 6 bases. CDR1 and CDR2 from the germline V gene are SGHAT and FQNNGV. Between the trimmed V and J ends, which lost 9 bases and 6 bases, there was a span of 18 bases. The CDR3 is 14 amino acids. DNA for the CDR3: TGTGCCAGTAATTACGGGACATCCCTCAATGAGCAGTTCTTC. It is translated as CASNYGTSLNEQFF.

V gene TRBV5-6 combines with J gene TRBJ1-1; D uncertain. The germline V gene encodes CDR1 SGHDT and CDR2 YYEEEE. The CDR3 is 18 amino acids. V was clipped by 4 bases and J by 2 bases, with 24 bases between them. The CDR3: CASSHTLGLSNGNTEAFF. CDR3 coding DNA: TGTGCCAGCAGCCACACATTGGGTCTTAGCAATGGTAACACTGAAGCTTTCTTT.

The chain joins TRBV7-3 to TRBJ1-3; the D gene is possibly TRBD1 (5 bases). Per germline, CDR1 SGHTA and CDR2 FQGTGA. The CDR3 is 14 residues long. V shed 4 bases and J shed 0 bases, with 7 bases lying between them. In DNA form, the CDR3 reads TGTGCCAGCAGCTCCGACAGCTCTGGAAACACCATATATTTT. Its protein product is CASSSDSSGNTIYF.

The rearrangement uses TRBV6-5 and TRBJ2-3; the match to TRBD1 covers 9 bases. With 6 bases clipped from V and 3 bases from J, the junction kept 4 bases outside the gene matches. This CDR3 comprises 14 residues. Germline loops: CDR1 MNHEY, CDR2 SVGAGI. The CDR3 here is CASRRTGVTDTQYF. The CDR3 DNA sequence: TGTGCCAGCAGGAGGACAGGGGTAACAGATACGCAGTATTTT.